Each of the 32 T cell receptor beta chains below was sequenced from the same sample in a study of blood T cells in healthy people across ages (dated by TCRdb to about 2015). The receptor library was made with 5' RACE. The sequencer was an Illumina HiSeq 2500. A second PCR of 7 to 11 cycles was performed with a sample-barcoded 5' primer and a J-beta primer mix. TCRdb handled the public reads itself, with Q25 trimming in fastp and clone calling in MiXCR, and kept productive beta chains. CDR3 protein sequences are deduplicated, and each keeps its most common genes and DNA. In this sample the table shows 730,000 or so distinct CDR3 sequences, about 42% of which occur a single time. The top ten hold 20% to 25% of the sample. The sample comprised blood. These receptor sequences come from an older woman in good health.

The gene calls are TRBV6-2 or TRBV6-3 and TRBJ2-1; 9 nucleotides line up with TRBD2. CDR1 and CDR2 from the germline V gene are MNHEY and SVGEGT. The CDR3 has 15 residues. Trimming removed 6 bases from V and 4 bases from J; junction bases left unmatched: 7. DNA of the CDR3: TGTGCCAGCAGGCCCAGGCTAGCGGGATACAATGAGCAGTTCTTC. It translates to CASRPRLAGYNEQFF.

This clonotype has a handful of counts. The genes are TRBV14 and TRBJ2-3, with TRBD1 as a possible D gene (6 bases). Germline V gene lookup returns CDR1 SGHDN and CDR2 FVKESK. V gave up 1 base and J gave up 1 base, with 18 bases separating them. The CDR3 totals 18 residues. CDR3 residues: CASSQGVWQGRGTDTQYF. As DNA, the CDR3 is TGTGCCAGCAGCCAAGGGGTTTGGCAGGGGAGAGGCACAGATACGCAGTATTTT.

This clonotype was observed a few times. CDR3 sequence reads: CASRLPGGPPNEQFF. CDR3 nucleotide sequence: TGTGCCAGCAGGCTACCGGGGGGACCGCCTAATGAGCAGTTCTTC. V is TRBV28 and J is TRBJ2-1; TRBD2 matches at 7 bases. The V and J ends lost 6 bases and 7 bases, in that order; junction bases with no gene match: 12. This CDR3 spans 15 amino acids. Germline-derived CDR1 and CDR2 are MDHEN and SYDVKM. Variable domain in full (rest from reference TRBV28 and TRBJ2-1): DVKVTQSSRYLVKRTGEKVFLECVQDMDHENMFWYRQDPGLGLRLIYFSYDVKMKEKGDIPEGYSVSREKKERFSLILESASTNQTSMYLCASRLPGGPPNEQFFGPGTRLTVL.

The chain combines TRBV28 with TRBJ1-1, with D hard to call. The V gene's germline CDR1 is MDHEN and CDR2 SYDVKM. Trimming left V 3 bases short and J 1 base short, with 9 bases between. CDR3 length equals 14 residues. The CDR3 is CASSLVPRNTEAFF. CDR3 DNA: TGTGCCAGCAGTTTGGTTCCCAGGAACACTGAAGCTTTCTTT. Combining the CDR3 with reference TRBV28 and TRBJ1-1 gives the whole variable domain DVKVTQSSRYLVKRTGEKVFLECVQDMDHENMFWYRQDPGLGLRLIYFSYDVKMKEKGDIPEGYSVSREKKERFSLILESASTNQTSMYLCASSLVPRNTEAFFGQGTRLTVV.

This clonotype was seen just once. The rearrangement joins TRBV11-2 to TRBJ2-1; the match to TRBD2 covers 8 bases. This CDR3 is 16 amino acids long. The V gene end was trimmed by 1 base and the J gene end by 4 bases; junction bases not matched to a gene: 6. Germline assignment: CDR1 SGHAT and CDR2 FQNNGV. The CDR3 region is CASSLGLTGGYNEQFF. The CDR3 coding sequence is TGTGCCAGCAGCTTAGGTCTAACGGGGGGGTACAATGAGCAGTTCTTC.

This clonotype was counted only a few times. The chain recombines TRBV20-1 with TRBJ1-2; no clear D gene. V was clipped by 0 bases and J by 8 bases, with 7 bases between them. Germline V gene data show CDR1 as DFQATT and CDR2 as SNEGSKA (reference sequence). This CDR3 comprises 11 residues. Written as DNA, the CDR3 is TGCAGTGCTAGAGATCTCCCGGGCTACACCTTC. It codes for CSARDLPGYTF.

The chain joins TRBV7-9 to TRBJ2-1; D is unclear. TRBJ2-7 explains the end of the DNA better; the J call may be wrong. Germline V gene lookup returns CDR1 SEHNR and CDR2 FQNEAQ (reference sequence). The CDR3 covers 15 residues. For the CDR3, the DNA is TGTGCCAGCAGCTTGAGAAGTGACTCCTACAATGAGCAGTACTTC. Amino acids: CASSLRSDSYNEQYF.

This chain connects TRBV20-1 to TRBJ2-1; 9 positions agree with TRBD2. Near its end, the DNA agrees better with TRBJ2-7, so the J call may be wrong. This CDR3 comprises 16 residues. CDR1 DFQATT and CDR2 SNEGSKA come from the germline V gene (reference sequence). In DNA, the CDR3 is TGCAGTGCTAGGGGGCTAGCGGGGCACTCCTACAATGAGCAGTACTTC. Encoded protein: CSARGLAGHSYNEQYF.

This clonotype was detected only a few times. The chain carries TRBV4-2 and TRBJ2-1, with TRBD2 identical over 7 bases. CDR1 and CDR2 (germline): LGHNA, YNFKEQ. J gave up 8 bases and V 5 bases, and 18 bases lay outside the gene matches. The CDR3 consists of 17 residues. The CDR3: CASSLNPLAAEGYEQFF. The CDR3, as DNA: TGTGCCAGCAGCTTAAACCCTCTAGCGGCCGAGGGGTATGAGCAGTTCTTC.

This clonotype was seen only a few times. This chain links TRBV11-1 with TRBJ2-3; possibly TRBD2 for D (6 bases). V was shortened by 6 bases and J by 6 bases, with 40 bases between the two germline ends. Germline CDR1 SGHAT, CDR2 FQDESV (reference sequence). The CDR3 covers 22 residues. Here the CDR3 reads CASSPLADRDSYFFLDPDTQYF. As DNA, the CDR3 is TGTGCCAGCAGTCCACTGGCAGACCGGGACTCATATTTTTTCTTGGATCCGGATACGCAGTATTTT.

The gene calls are TRBV10-3 and TRBJ2-4; 11 bases are shared with TRBD1. The DNA end is more similar to TRBJ2-7, so the J call may be wrong. CDR3 length: 16 amino acids. Germline V lookup: CDR1 ENHRY, CDR2 SYGVKD. The CDR3 reads CAISESGTGGIYEQYF. CDR3 DNA: TGTGCCATCAGTGAGAGCGGGACAGGGGGAATATACGAGCAGTACTTC.

The chain carries TRBV11-2 and TRBJ1-2; 7 bases are a match to TRBD1. This CDR3 region has 13 residues. V shed 0 bases, J shed 7 bases, and the junction held 2 bases outside the gene matches. The germline V gene has CDR1 SGHAT and CDR2 FQNNGV. The DNA of the CDR3 is TGTGCCAGCAGCTTAGATAACAGGGGTGGCTACACCTTC. Translated: CASSLDNRGGYTF. Variable domain in full (rest from reference TRBV11-2 and TRBJ1-2): EAGVAQSPRYKIIEKRQSVAFWCNPISGHATLYWYQQILGQGPKLLIQFQNNGVVDDSQLPKDRFSAERLKGVDSTLKIQPAKLEDSAVYLCASSLDNRGGYTFGSGTRLTVV.

This clonotype was detected a few times. The chain couples TRBV12-3 or TRBV12-4 to TRBJ1-2; D unclear. Trimming pared 1 base from V and 2 bases from J, leaving 8 bases between. The CDR3 loop spans 14 amino acids. CDR3 bases: TGTGCCAGCAGTTTAGGGGCTGAAAACTATGGCTACACCTTC. This gives the protein CASSLGAENYGYTF.

This clonotype appeared a few times. The CDR3 here is CAWSPLRDSQETQYF. CDR3 DNA: TGTGCCTGGAGCCCACTCCGGGACAGTCAAGAGACCCAGTACTTC. The chain combines TRBV30 with TRBJ2-5; 7 nucleotides align to TRBD1. V dropped 3 bases and J dropped 2; count of bases not matched to a gene: 9. The CDR3 is 15 amino acids. Per germline, CDR1 GTSNPN and CDR2 SVGIG (reference sequence).

In this sample, this clonotype turned up once. CDR3 sequence reads: CASSRRQLNTEAFF. CDR3 in DNA: TGTGCCAGCAGTAGACGACAGCTGAACACTGAAGCTTTCTTT. V gene TRBV6-5 combines with J gene TRBJ1-1, with D perhaps matching TRBD1 (5 bases). The CDR3 sequence is 14 residues long. Trimming removed 5 bases from V and 0 bases from J, with 10 bases in between. CDR1 MNHEY and CDR2 SVGAGI come from the germline V gene.

The chain carries TRBV7-2 and TRBJ2-1, with 7 nucleotides matching TRBD2. CDR1 is SGHTA and CDR2 is FQGNSA in the germline V gene. This CDR3 region has 14 residues. Germline trimming cut 0 bases from V and 6 bases from J; bases unmatched to any gene: 2. CDR3 residues: CASSLALAVNEQFF. The CDR3 nucleotides read TGTGCCAGCAGCTTAGCGCTAGCGGTCAATGAGCAGTTCTTC.

This clonotype was seen at least ten times. V and J are TRBV20-1 and TRBJ2-1; 13 bases agree with TRBD2. The junction had 6 bases not matched to a gene; V was cut back by 5 bases and J by 8 bases. Germline loops: CDR1 DFQATT, CDR2 SNEGSKA (reference sequence). This CDR3 has 14 amino acids. DNA for the CDR3: TGCAGTGCTGGGGGACTAGCGGGAAGGCATGAGCAGTTCTTC. Protein: CSAGGLAGRHEQFF.

V and J are TRBV5-5 and TRBJ1-2, with a tentative D call TRBD1 (5 bases). Germline assignment: CDR1 SGHKS and CDR2 YYEKEE (reference sequence). The CDR3 spans 15 residues. The germline V and J ends were trimmed by 6 bases and 8 bases, with 23 bases remaining between them. DNA for the CDR3: TGTGCCAGCACTAAGCAGGCCGGACCACAGGAGGGCTACACCTTC. Residues: CASTKQAGPQEGYTF.

The rearrangement joins TRBV6-1 to TRBJ1-2; no reliable D call. V lost 0 bases and J 2 bases, leaving 7 bases between the germline ends. The CDR3 runs 14 residues. The germline CDR1 and CDR2 sequences are MNHNS and SASEGT. The CDR3 sequence is CASSEAGGNYGYTF. As DNA, the CDR3 is TGTGCCAGCAGTGAAGCTGGCGGGAACTATGGCTACACCTTC.

The genes are TRBV20-1 and TRBJ1-5, with D unresolved. The CDR3 has 16 residues. Germline CDR1 DFQATT, CDR2 SNEGSKA (reference sequence). Deletions cut 0 bases from V and 1 base from J, with 13 bases between. The CDR3 here is CSARDLREGSNQPQHF. In nucleotides, the CDR3 is TGCAGTGCTAGAGATCTAAGAGAGGGAAGCAATCAGCCCCAGCATTTT.

This clonotype has only a few counts. V is TRBV9 and J is TRBJ2-7; D unclear. The germline V gene has CDR1 SGDLS and CDR2 YYNGEE. This CDR3 is 13 amino acids long. Trimming removed 0 bases at V and 1 base at J, with 5 bases between. In DNA form, the CDR3 reads TGTGCCAGCAGCGTAGCTACATCCTACGAGCAGTACTTC. This sequence encodes CASSVATSYEQYF.

The rearrangement uses TRBV6-4 and TRBJ2-1; D possibly corresponds to TRBD1 (5 bases). V was shortened by 5 bases and J by 4 bases, with 18 bases between the two germline ends. The CDR3 covers 16 residues. Germline-derived CDR1 and CDR2 are MRHNA and SNTAGT. The CDR3 reads CASSSRVTRDYNEQFF. The DNA of the CDR3 is TGTGCCAGCAGTTCCAGGGTCACCAGGGATTACAATGAGCAGTTCTTC.

The genes are TRBV28 and TRBJ2-7; 7 bases match TRBD1. The germline V gene has CDR1 MDHEN and CDR2 SYDVKM. Losses at the gene ends were 10 bases for V and 4 bases for J; bases not matched to a gene: 7. This CDR3 has 12 residues. The CDR3 spells CATARGRYEQYF. The CDR3 nucleotides read TGTGCCACCGCGAGGGGGCGATACGAGCAGTACTTC.

Regarding this clonotype: Compared with germline, one end of the junction differs, possibly owing to a read error. J is TRBJ1-2 and V is TRBV6-5; 7 nucleotides match TRBD1. Germline-derived CDR1 and CDR2 are MNHEY and SVGAGI. There are 17 residues in the CDR3. The CDR3: CASSHMTGDSLNYDYTF. The CDR3 coding sequence is TGTGCCAGCAGTCACATGACCGGGGACAGTCTCAACTATGACTACACCTTC.

This clonotype appeared a few times. J is TRBJ2-1 and V is TRBV12-3 or TRBV12-4; no reliable D call. The CDR3 runs 15 residues. V was pared by 1 base and J by 4 bases, with 11 bases between. This chain's CDR3 is CASSLEPPRYNEQFF. As DNA, the CDR3 is TGTGCCAGCAGTTTAGAACCCCCTCGTTACAATGAGCAGTTCTTC.

The chain is built from TRBV3-1 and TRBJ1-5; 8 nucleotides line up with TRBD1. Germline V CDR1 and CDR2: LGHDT, YNNKEL (reference sequence). Losses at the gene ends were 2 bases for V and 5 bases for J; bases not matched to a gene: 8. This CDR3 is built from 16 residues. The CDR3 DNA sequence: TGTGCCAGCAGCCAATTTTTGGCAGGGGGCGATCAGCCCCAGCATTTT. This translates into CASSQFLAGGDQPQHF.

The rearrangement links TRBV3-1 to TRBJ2-2; D is unclear. Trimming shortened V by 1 base and J by 0 bases, and 6 bases separated the two germline ends. From germline, CDR1 is LGHDT and CDR2 YNNKEL (reference sequence). The CDR3 is 15 amino acids. The CDR3 region is CASSQVRSNTGELFF. Here the CDR3 DNA reads TGTGCCAGCAGCCAAGTGCGGTCGAACACCGGGGAGCTGTTTTTT.

The genes are TRBV6-6 and TRBJ2-5; D uncertain. V gave up 0 bases and J gave up 5 bases, with 4 bases separating them. Germline values: CDR1 MNHNY, CDR2 SVGAGI (reference sequence). The CDR3 spans 12 residues. The CDR3 DNA sequence: TGTGCCAGCAGTTACTCTGTGGAGACCCAGTACTTC. Translated, it gives CASSYSVETQYF.

This chain links TRBV20-1 with TRBJ2-7; 8 bases are a match to TRBD2. The junction had 1 base not matched to a gene; V was cut back by 1 base and J by 2 bases. Per the germline V gene, CDR1 is DFQATT and CDR2 is SNEGSKA (reference sequence). The CDR3 covers 13 residues. The CDR3 region has the DNA TGCAGTGCTAGAGGACTAGCGACCTACGAGCAGTACTTC. Protein sequence: CSARGLATYEQYF.

This clonotype was observed at least ten times. The genes are TRBV29-1 and TRBJ2-5; D gene ambiguous. The CDR3 has 11 residues. V lost 0 bases, J lost 5 bases, and 4 bases lay in between. From germline, CDR1 is SQVTM and CDR2 ANQGSEA. CDR3 coding DNA: TGCAGCGTTGAAGATTGGGAGACCCAGTACTTC. Residues: CSVEDWETQYF.

The V and J genes are TRBV9 and TRBJ2-1; 9 positions match TRBD2. The CDR3 consists of 14 residues. Germline loops: CDR1 SGDLS, CDR2 YYNGEE. V lost 2 bases, J lost 8 bases, and 5 bases stayed unmatched. The CDR3 nucleotides read TGTGCCAGCAGCGTCGGGACTAGCCGGGATGAGCAGTTCTTC. Protein: CASSVGTSRDEQFF.

This rearrangement joins TRBV4-3 to TRBJ1-4; possible D gene TRBD1, 5 bases. Trimming removed 4 bases from V and 7 bases from J, with 13 bases in between. The CDR3 has 14 residues. CDR1 and CDR2 (germline): LGHNA, YSLEER. The CDR3, as DNA: TGCGCCAGCAGCCCGGGACGAGAGGGTGAAAAACTGTTTTTT. Protein product: CASSPGREGEKLFF.